Listed here are 7 T cell receptor beta chains from one sample, sequenced in a study of post-analysis software for immune sequencing data (dated by TCRdb to about 2015). The library relied on PCR. TCRdb shows the sequencer as Illumina HiSeq 2500. To reduce PCR and sequencing biases, unique molecular identifiers were built into the TCR beta cDNA libraries. The raw public reads went through TCRdb reprocessing: fastp at Q25, MiXCR clone calling, in-frame beta chains kept. Entries that share a CDR3 protein sequence are merged under the most common genes and DNA. This sample comprises under 200,000 distinct CDR3 sequences, roughly 34% of them detected only once. 25% to 30% of the sample is taken by the ten largest. The meaning of the sample's time point label: second blood draw from one MS patient after hematopoietic stem cell transplantation. Sequenced material: blood, taken after autologous hematopoietic stem cell transplantation. The receptors derive from a girl aged 5-17 years with multiple sclerosis. Donor details come from another sample of the same person, matched by shared clones.

The chain links TRBV5-1 to TRBJ2-2, with TRBD1 matching over 8 bases. Germline trimming cut 9 bases from V and 6 bases from J; bases unmatched to any gene: 10. The CDR3 contains 14 residues. In germline, CDR1 is SGHRS, CDR2 YFSETQ. CDR3 in amino acids: CATRTGLSSGELFF. DNA for the CDR3: TGCGCCACTAGGACAGGGCTTTCGTCCGGGGAGCTGTTTTTT.

The J gene is TRBJ2-5, the V gene TRBV20-1; D possibly corresponds to TRBD2 (6 bases). Germline CDR1 and CDR2: DFQATT and SNEGSKA (reference sequence). The CDR3 sequence is 16 residues long. Trimming stripped 4 bases from V and 5 bases from J, with 23 bases between. The CDR3 region is CSATPQPGGYGETQYF. DNA for the CDR3: TGCAGTGCTACCCCCCAGCCCGGAGGGTATGGGGAGACCCAGTACTTC.

This clonotype was detected a few times. V gene TRBV10-3 combines with J gene TRBJ2-7, with 7 bases identical to TRBD1. Germline CDR1 is ENHRY and CDR2 is SYGVKD. The CDR3 runs 15 residues. V was clipped by 6 bases and J by 0 bases; unmatched bases: 8. CDR3 in DNA: TGTGCCATCAGGACCGGGACAGCGCACTCCTACGAGCAGTACTTC. Protein product: CAIRTGTAHSYEQYF.

This clonotype was recorded many times. The chain has TRBV2 and TRBJ2-1; TRBD2 agrees at 10 bases. CDR3 length equals 13 residues. With 2 bases clipped from V and 14 bases from J, the junction kept 6 bases outside the gene matches. Germline assignment: CDR1 SNHLY and CDR2 FYNNEI. The CDR3 DNA is TGTGCCAGCAGTGAAATGGCTAGCGGGAGTAAGTTCTTC. Its protein is CASSEMASGSKFF.

The V and J genes are TRBV28 and TRBJ2-7, with D perhaps being TRBD1 or TRBD2 (5 bases each). Germline V gene lookup returns CDR1 MDHEN and CDR2 SYDVKM. Trimming removed 2 bases from V and 0 bases from J, with 14 bases in between. The CDR3 totals 16 residues. The CDR3 region has the DNA TGTGCCAGCAGTTTAGGAGGTGCAGGGAGCTCCTACGAGCAGTACTTC. It yields the protein CASSLGGAGSSYEQYF.

The V call is TRBV20-1, the J call TRBJ2-1; 10 bases line up with TRBD2. The J segment lost 4 bases and the V segment lost 3 bases, leaving 15 bases of the junction unmatched. The CDR3 runs 18 residues. Germline CDR1 reads DFQATT; CDR2 reads SNEGSKA (reference sequence). The DNA of the CDR3 is TGCAGTGCTAGTAGGGTGGTTAGCGGGAGGTGGTTGTACAATGAGCAGTTCTTC. Its protein product is CSASRVVSGRWLYNEQFF.

CDR3 amino acids: CASSLISGQEETQYF. CDR3 bases: TGTGCCAGCAGCTTAATATCCGGACAGGAAGAGACCCAGTACTTC. The chain carries TRBV7-3 and TRBJ2-5, with 7 bases that match TRBD1. Germline CDR1 reads SGHTA; CDR2 reads FQGTGA. This CDR3 contains 15 residues. J was trimmed by 3 bases and V by 1 base; bases with no gene match: 5.